The 16 T cell receptor beta chains below come from one sample, sequenced in a study of T cell repertoires in ileal Crohn's disease (dated by TCRdb to about 2019). The library was obtained by the immunoSEQ multiplex PCR assay. This is the immuneACCESS table as TCRdb keeps it, with only in-frame sequences that have V and J called. A part of the clones is gone; compared with another copy, unresolved V genes explain less than half, and the rest is unexplained. The sample includes fewer than 6,500 clones, with roughly 87% observed a single time. The biggest ten clones account for 13% of the sample. Sequences were obtained from ileal tissue. The source of these receptors is an adult with Crohn's disease.

V gene TRBV29-1 combines with J gene TRBJ2-3, with 7 bases aligning to TRBD2. This CDR3 is 17 amino acids long. The V and J ends lost 3 bases and 1 base, in that order; junction bases with no gene match: 13. Germline CDR1 and CDR2: SQVTM and ANQGSEA. The CDR3 nucleotides are TGCAGCGTTGATGTGAGTATTGGGGGGGGTGGCACAGATACGCAGTATTTT. Translation: CSVDVSIGGGGTDTQYF.

The chain joins TRBV19 to TRBJ2-3; 9 positions agree with TRBD1. Trimming cost V 0 bases and J 2 bases; bases outside gene matches: 3. This CDR3 comprises 16 residues. Germline CDR1 and CDR2: LNHDA and SQIVND (reference sequence). The CDR3 sequence: CASSIEGQGLTDTQYF. The CDR3 DNA sequence: TGTGCCAGTAGTATAGAGGGACAGGGCCTCACAGATACGCAGTATTTT.

Worth noting for this clone: The sample carries other DNA sequences with the same CDR3. The chain uses TRBV5-4 and TRBJ2-7; TRBD1 aligns across 10 bases. The J segment lost 3 bases and the V segment lost 4 bases, leaving 4 bases of the junction unmatched. The CDR3 loop spans 14 amino acids. In germline, CDR1 is SGHNT, CDR2 YYREEE (reference sequence). CDR3 region: CASSPGQGGYEQYF. CDR3 in DNA: TGTGCCAGCAGCCCCGGACAGGGGGGCTACGAGCAGTACTTC.

V gene TRBV9 combines with J gene TRBJ2-7, with D possibly TRBD2 on 6 matching bases. Germline CDR1 and CDR2: SGDLS and YYNGEE. CDR3 length: 14 amino acids. V lost 3 bases, J lost 2 bases, and 12 bases lay in between. CDR3 sequence: CASSAGTFTYEQYF. CDR3 nucleotide sequence: TGTGCCAGCAGCGCCGGGACTTTCACCTACGAGCAGTACTTC.

A few counts support this clone. The V and J genes are TRBV28 and TRBJ1-4, with D perhaps TRBD1 (6 bases). The CDR3 consists of 14 residues. V was clipped by 3 bases and J by 5 bases, with 10 bases between them. The germline gives CDR1 MDHEN, CDR2 SYDVKM. CDR3: CASSLDSGNEKLFF. The CDR3 nucleotides read TGTGCCAGCAGTTTGGACAGTGGAAATGAAAAACTGTTTTTT.

V is TRBV5-1 and J is TRBJ2-7; D is uncertain. The V gene's germline CDR1 is SGHRS and CDR2 YFSETQ. The V gene lost 6 bases and the J gene lost 2 bases, with 15 bases spanning the gap. The CDR3 loop spans 14 amino acids. CDR3 loop: CASKLEANTYEQYF. DNA of the CDR3: TGCGCCAGCAAGTTAGAAGCGAATACCTACGAGCAGTACTTC. Variable domain in full (rest from reference TRBV5-1 and TRBJ2-7): KAGVTQTPRYLIKTRGQQVTLSCSPISGHRSVSWYQQTPGQGLQFLFEYFSETQRNKGNFPGRFSGRQFSNSRSEMNVSTLELGDSALYLCASKLEANTYEQYFGPGTRLTVT.

The chain carries TRBV7-2 and TRBJ2-1; 9 positions agree with TRBD1. Germline V gene lookup returns CDR1 SGHTA and CDR2 FQGNSA. Trimming cost V 4 bases and J 9 bases; bases outside gene matches: 10. This CDR3 has 15 residues. The chain's CDR3 is CASSSVPGTGIEQFF. CDR3 in DNA: TGTGCCAGCAGCTCCGTTCCCGGGACAGGGATTGAGCAGTTCTTC.

The chain links TRBV5-1 to TRBJ1-1; D is perhaps TRBD1 (6 bases). V lost 5 bases to trimming and J lost 2 bases, with 7 bases between them. The CDR3 is 12 amino acids. In germline, CDR1 is SGHRS, CDR2 YFSETQ. Here the CDR3 reads CASRDSNTEAFF. The CDR3 DNA follows: TGCGCCAGCAGGGACAGTAACACTGAAGCTTTCTTT.

The genes are TRBV7-3 and TRBJ2-5, with TRBD1 matching over 7 bases. The V gene end was trimmed by 0 bases and the J gene end by 5 bases; junction bases not matched to a gene: 6. This CDR3 spans 15 amino acids. Germline CDR1 is SGHTA and CDR2 is FQGTGA. CDR3 sequence (DNA): TGTGCCAGCAGCTTAACCCGACAGGGCGGCGAGACCCAGTACTTC. Its protein product is CASSLTRQGGETQYF.

The rearrangement joins TRBV5-1 to TRBJ1-1, with D unresolved. Trimming removed 0 bases at V and 1 base at J, with 4 bases between. This CDR3 has 13 residues. Germline V lookup: CDR1 SGHRS, CDR2 YFSETQ. This CDR3 reads CASSLARNTEAFF. Written as DNA, the CDR3 is TGCGCCAGCAGCTTGGCCAGGAACACTGAAGCTTTCTTT.

The chain couples TRBV7-9 to TRBJ1-4; D is ambiguous. CDR1 and CDR2 (germline): SEHNR, FQNEAQ (reference sequence). V lost 1 base and J lost 8, with 14 bases in between. The CDR3 contains 15 residues. The CDR3 DNA sequence: TGTGCCAGCAGCTTAGTGGCATCATCGGGAGAAAAACTGTTTTTT. It is translated as CASSLVASSGEKLFF.

In its sample, this clone was seen once. The chain employs TRBV13 and TRBJ1-1; weak D call: TRBD1 (6 bases). Germline lookup yields CDR1 PRHDT and CDR2 FYEKMQ (reference sequence). The CDR3 extends over 15 amino acids. V was pared by 0 bases and J by 11 bases, with 19 bases between. The CDR3: CASSLGDLGATKAFF. DNA for the CDR3: TGTGCCAGCAGCTTAGGGGACCTGGGGGCGACCAAGGCTTTCTTT.

The chain joins TRBV7-9 to TRBJ2-2; 8 positions agree with TRBD2. Germline trimming cut 4 bases from V and 0 bases from J; bases unmatched to any gene: 13. The CDR3 has 19 amino acids. The V gene's germline CDR1 is SEHNR and CDR2 FQNEAQ (reference sequence). The CDR3 bases are TGTGCCAGCAGCTCCCTACTTGTTCCGGGACTAGCGAACACCGGGGAGCTGTTTTTT. Its translation is CASSSLLVPGLANTGELFF.

The rearrangement joins TRBV7-3 to TRBJ2-3, with D possibly being TRBD2 (5 bases). Trimming shortened V by 2 bases and J by 1 base, and 28 bases separated the two germline ends. Per germline, CDR1 SGHTA and CDR2 FQGTGA. The CDR3 has 21 amino acids. CDR3 sequence: CASSLVPRLSFGIVGTDTQYF. CDR3 coding DNA: TGTGCCAGCAGCTTAGTACCCCGACTGTCCTTCGGGATCGTCGGCACAGATACGCAGTATTTT.

The CDR3 DNA reads as TGCAGCTTCAAGTGGGGGACAGGGAACTATGGCTACACCTTC. Its protein is CSFKWGTGNYGYTF. This sequence joins TRBV29-1 and TRBJ1-2; TRBD1 agrees at 9 bases. Trimming removed 8 bases from V and 2 bases from J; junction bases left unmatched: 9. The CDR3 is made up of 14 amino acids. Per the germline V gene, CDR1 is SQVTM and CDR2 is ANQGSEA.

This clone occurred once. J is TRBJ2-2 and V is TRBV30; maybe TRBD2 (7 bases). The V gene lost 5 bases and the J gene lost 2 bases, with 15 bases spanning the gap. The CDR3 contains 15 residues. In germline, CDR1 is GTSNPN, CDR2 SVGIG (reference sequence). The CDR3 DNA reads as TGTGCCTGGTTGGGAGGGGGTCTCAACACCGGGGAGCTGTTTTTT. This translates into CAWLGGGLNTGELFF.